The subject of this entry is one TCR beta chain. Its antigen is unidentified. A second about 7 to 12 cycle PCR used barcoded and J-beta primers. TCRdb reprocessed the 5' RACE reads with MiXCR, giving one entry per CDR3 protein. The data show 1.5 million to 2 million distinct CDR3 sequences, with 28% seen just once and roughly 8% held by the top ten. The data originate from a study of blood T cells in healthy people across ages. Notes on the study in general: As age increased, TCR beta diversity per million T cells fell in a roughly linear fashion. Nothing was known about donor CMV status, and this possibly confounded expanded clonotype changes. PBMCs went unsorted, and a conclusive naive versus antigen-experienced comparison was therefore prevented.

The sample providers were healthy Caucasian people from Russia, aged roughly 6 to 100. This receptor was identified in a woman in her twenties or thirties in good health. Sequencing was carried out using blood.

CDR3 amino acids: CASSPTGTGGNSPLHF. The CDR3 DNA follows: TGTGCCAGCTCACCAACCGGGACAGGGGGTAATTCACCCCTCCACTTT. The rearrangement joins TRBV18 to TRBJ1-6; 11 bases are a match to TRBD1. The V gene's germline CDR1 is KGHSH and CDR2 LQKENI. This CDR3 region has 16 residues. J was trimmed by 6 bases and V by 2 bases; bases with no gene match: 3.